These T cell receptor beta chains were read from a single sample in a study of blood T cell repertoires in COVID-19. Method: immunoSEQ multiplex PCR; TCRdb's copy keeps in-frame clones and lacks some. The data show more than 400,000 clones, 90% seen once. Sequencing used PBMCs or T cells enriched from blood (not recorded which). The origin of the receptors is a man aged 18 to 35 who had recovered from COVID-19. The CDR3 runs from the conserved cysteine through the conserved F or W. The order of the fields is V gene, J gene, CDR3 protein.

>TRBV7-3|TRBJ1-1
CASSLHSGAGNTEAFF
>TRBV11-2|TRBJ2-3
CASRREWAVTDTQYF
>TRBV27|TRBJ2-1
CASSLTSGTYNEQFF
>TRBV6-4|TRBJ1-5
CASSPNSNQPQHF
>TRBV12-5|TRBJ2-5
CASGLDRSKTQYF
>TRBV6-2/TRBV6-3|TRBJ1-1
CASSYSQAANTEAFF
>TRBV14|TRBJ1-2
CASSLSYRGTNYGYTF
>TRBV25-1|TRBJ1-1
CASSEYGLATEAFF
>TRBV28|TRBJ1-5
CASRGRLGRNQPQHF
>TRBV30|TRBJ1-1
CAWSGAAETEAFF
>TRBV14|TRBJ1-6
CASSQRVGNSPLHF
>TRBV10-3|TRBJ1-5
CAISDPLGGKDQPQHF
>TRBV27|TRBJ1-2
CASSLRGQGVYGYTF
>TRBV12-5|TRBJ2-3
CASAGEGISADTQYF
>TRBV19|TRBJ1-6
CASSTTPDVGSPLHF
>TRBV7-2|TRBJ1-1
CASSLEPGLKGTEAFF
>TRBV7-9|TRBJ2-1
CASSSRGSGFEQFF
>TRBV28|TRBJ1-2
CASSLGGYYGYTF
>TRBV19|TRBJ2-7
CASSIGTGLINEQYF
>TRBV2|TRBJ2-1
CASRQGLAGGNNEQFF
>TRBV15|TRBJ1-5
CATSISTGHQPQHF
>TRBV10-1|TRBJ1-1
CASRPDRENTEAFF
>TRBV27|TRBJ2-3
CASSGLITDTQYF
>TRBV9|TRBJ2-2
CASRTGKNTGELFF
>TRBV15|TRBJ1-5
CATSSEISNQPQHF
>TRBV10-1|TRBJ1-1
CASSLYPNTEAFF
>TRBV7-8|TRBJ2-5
CASSSRRGKETQYF
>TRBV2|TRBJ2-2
CASSVMQGSTGELFF
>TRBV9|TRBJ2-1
CASSRGSYNEQFF
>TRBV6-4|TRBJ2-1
CASSALASSYNEQFF
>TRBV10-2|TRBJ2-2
CASSAVLAGGPGELFF
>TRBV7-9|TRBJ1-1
CASSSQGGFRNTEAFF
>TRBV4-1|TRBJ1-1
CASSQGDRGWGNTEAFF
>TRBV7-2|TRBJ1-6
CASSLNRGYNSPLHF
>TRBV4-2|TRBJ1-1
CASSLGQGEATEAFF
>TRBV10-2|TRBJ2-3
CASSVERGNTDTQYF
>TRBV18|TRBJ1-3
CASSDSAGNTIYF
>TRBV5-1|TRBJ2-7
CASSRGTGEEQYF
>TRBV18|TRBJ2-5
CASSTDSQETQYF
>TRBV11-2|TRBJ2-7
CASSLAQGWDEQYF
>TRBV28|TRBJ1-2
CATSLEGAYGYTF
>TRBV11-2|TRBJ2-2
CASSFGGTGELFF
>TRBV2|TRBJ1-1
CASRRIGPGGTEAFF
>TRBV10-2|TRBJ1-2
CASSDGQGRGFGYTF
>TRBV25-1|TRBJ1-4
CASSNRGTNEKLFF
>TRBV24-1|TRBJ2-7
CATSEGTSGRNEQYF